This T cell receptor beta chain appears in the sequencing data of a study of CD8 T cells in Susac syndrome. An input of 0.5 to 1 ug of RNA was subjected to reverse transcription using random hexamers. TCRdb processed the immunoSEQ multiplex PCR reads anew with MiXCR; each CDR3 protein has one entry. The repertoire holds 150,000 to 200,000 distinct CDR3 sequences, with around 93% as singletons. V was pared by 7 bases and J by 14 bases, with 10 bases of the junction left unmatched. Germline values: CDR1 SNHLY, CDR2 FYNNEI. This CDR3 has 12 amino acids. This receptor was identified in a human donor in good health. V usage is TRBV2 and J usage is TRBJ1-4; 7 bases are shared with TRBD1. Sequencing input: CD4+ T cells from PBMCs. The CDR3, as DNA: TGTGCCAGCAAAGATTCAATGGGACAGCTGTTTTTT. It translates to CASKDSMGQLFF.